Below, 27 T cell receptor beta chains from the same sample are listed, as sequenced in a study of cytomegalovirus exposure and HLA in healthy donors. This PCR relied on a set of 60 Vbeta primers and 13 Jbeta primers. Some clones are missing from TCRdb's copy, which holds only in-frame ones; the method was immunoSEQ multiplex PCR. Among around 240,000 clones listed, 82% were seen once. The sequenced material came from PBMCs. The source is a woman in her forties in good health and CMV-seropositive.

The V call is TRBV12-5, the J call TRBJ1-2, with D possibly matching TRBD1 (6 bases). The germline V gene has CDR1 LGHNT and CDR2 FRNRAP. This CDR3 has 14 amino acids. Deletions cut 4 bases from V and 4 bases from J, with 13 bases between. CDR3 nucleotide sequence: TGTGCTAGTGGTTCCGGACAGCCAGCCTATGGCTACACCTTC. It specifies CASGSGQPAYGYTF.

V gene TRBV11-2 combines with J gene TRBJ2-3; D is unresolved. The CDR3 sequence is 16 residues long. The V end was cut by 1 base, the J end by 0 bases, with 11 bases between. Germline CDR1 reads SGHAT; CDR2 reads FQNNGV. CDR3 nucleotide sequence: TGTGCCAGCAGCTTAGTGAGGCATATGAGCACAGATACGCAGTATTTT. Amino acid sequence: CASSLVRHMSTDTQYF.

The chain employs TRBV27 and TRBJ2-3; 11 bases map to TRBD2. This CDR3 has 16 amino acids. V was pared by 4 bases and J by 4 bases, with 7 bases of the junction left unmatched. Looked up from germline, CDR1 is MNHEY and CDR2 is SMNVEV (reference sequence). CDR3 residues: CASSSPLAGGSDTQYF. CDR3 coding DNA: TGTGCCAGCAGTTCCCCTCTAGCGGGAGGATCAGATACGCAGTATTTT.

This chain joins TRBV15 and TRBJ2-1; 7 bases are shared with TRBD2. J was trimmed by 6 bases and V by 1 base; bases with no gene match: 0. Germline V gene sequence: CDR1 LNHNV, CDR2 YYDKDF (reference sequence). The CDR3 is 13 residues long. The CDR3 coding sequence is TGTGCCACCAGCAGAGGGACTAGCAATGAGCAGTTCTTC. Its protein is CATSRGTSNEQFF.

V is TRBV14 and J is TRBJ1-2; D not resolved. CDR3 length: 13 amino acids. CDR1 SGHDN and CDR2 FVKESK come from the germline V gene. Between the trimmed V and J ends, which lost 5 bases and 6 bases, there was a span of 13 bases. CDR3 coding DNA: TGTGCCAGCAGCTCCCCAGGCCGTAATGGCTACACCTTC. Translated: CASSSPGRNGYTF.

This chain uses TRBV19 with TRBJ1-1, with D uncertain. CDR1 and CDR2 (germline): LNHDA, SQIVND (reference sequence). This CDR3 is 14 amino acids long. V lost 2 bases to trimming and J lost 1 base, with 8 bases between them. In DNA, the CDR3 is TGTGCCAGTAGTATAACGGGTACGAACACTGAAGCTTTCTTT. Protein sequence: CASSITGTNTEAFF.

In regard to this clone: At one of its ends the junction is not consistent with the germline gene, which may arise from a read error. CDR3 DNA sequence: TGTGCCAGCACTTTAGGGGCAGCCTATAATTCACCCCTCCACTTT. Protein sequence: CASTLGAAYNSPLHF. The genes are TRBV28 and TRBJ1-6; tentative D call: TRBD1 (5 bases). The CDR3 contains 15 residues. The germline V gene encodes CDR1 MDHEN and CDR2 SYDVKM. Full variable domain (remainder filled in from reference TRBV28 and TRBJ1-6): DVKVTQSSRYLVKRTGEKVFLECVQDMDHENMFWYRQDPGLGLRLIYFSYDVKMKEKGDIPEGYSVSREKKERFSLILESASTNQTSMYLCASTLGAAYNSPLHFGNGTRLTVT.

The V and J genes are TRBV14 and TRBJ2-1; 9 bases are a match to TRBD2. The CDR3 spans 16 residues. The germline CDR1 and CDR2 sequences are SGHDN and FVKESK. Unmatched junction bases numbered 8, after V lost 4 bases and J lost 4 bases. CDR3 sequence (DNA): TGTGCCAGCAGCCTCCCTGGACTAGCGAGGTACAATGAGCAGTTCTTC. It translates to CASSLPGLARYNEQFF.

To note about this clone: One junction end disagrees with the germline gene, perhaps due to a read error. This chain uses TRBV14 with TRBJ2-7; 11 nucleotides line up with TRBD1. The CDR3 runs to 15 residues. From germline, CDR1 is SGHDN and CDR2 FVKESK. The CDR3 sequence: CASSQWTGGSNEQYF. CDR3 DNA: TGTGCCAGCAGCCAGTGGACAGGGGGCTCCAACGAGCAGTACTTC.

The V gene is TRBV7-2, the J gene TRBJ2-1; possibly TRBD1 for D (5 bases). This CDR3 is 15 amino acids long. With 1 base removed from V and 3 bases from J, the gap between germline ends came to 10 bases. The germline CDR1 and CDR2 sequences are SGHTA and FQGNSA. This CDR3 reads CASSLVRGLYNEQFF. The CDR3 nucleotides read TGTGCCAGCAGCTTAGTAAGGGGCCTCTACAATGAGCAGTTCTTC.

The chain is built from TRBV29-1 and TRBJ1-1; no reliable D call. The CDR3 runs 11 residues. The germline V and J ends were trimmed by 3 bases and 13 bases, with 15 bases remaining between them. CDR1 and CDR2 (germline): SQVTM, ANQGSEA. The CDR3 DNA follows: TGCAGCGTTGACGGAACGATAAGAGGTTTCTTT. Amino acids: CSVDGTIRGFF.

The chain recombines TRBV30 with TRBJ1-4; unclear D gene. V was cut by 3 bases and J by 5 bases, with 4 bases left in between. CDR1 and CDR2 from the germline V gene are GTSNPN and SVGIG (reference sequence). This CDR3 contains 11 residues. The CDR3 protein is CAWRANEKLFF. CDR3 nucleotides: TGTGCCTGGAGAGCGAATGAAAAACTGTTTTTT.

V gene TRBV5-8 combines with J gene TRBJ2-5, with 7 bases aligning to TRBD1. This CDR3 has 15 residues. Trimming cost V 1 base and J 4 bases; bases outside gene matches: 7. CDR1 is SGHTS, CDR2 YDEGEE, per germline. The CDR3 nucleotides are TGTGCCAGCAGCTTGACAGGGGTTGTAGGAGAGACCCAGTACTTC. The encoded protein is CASSLTGVVGETQYF.

The chain has TRBV5-1 and TRBJ1-2; TRBD1 aligns across 7 bases. Per the germline V gene, CDR1 is SGHRS and CDR2 is YFSETQ. V dropped 3 bases and J dropped 4; count of bases not matched to a gene: 9. This CDR3 is 15 amino acids long. The CDR3 is CASSYPRQGGYGYTF. In DNA form, the CDR3 reads TGCGCCAGCAGCTACCCGAGACAGGGCGGCTATGGCTACACCTTC.

The genes are TRBV29-1 and TRBJ1-3; D is unresolved. Germline-derived CDR1 and CDR2 are SQVTM and ANQGSEA. The CDR3 sequence is 13 residues long. V lost 4 bases, J lost 4 bases, and 11 bases lay in between. The CDR3 loop reads CSVGHNRGNTIYF. CDR3 nucleotide sequence: TGCAGCGTTGGACATAATCGGGGAAACACCATATATTTT.

V and J are TRBV7-9 and TRBJ2-1; TRBD2 might be the D (5 bases). V was pared by 5 bases and J by 0 bases, with 14 bases between. Germline CDR1 SEHNR, CDR2 FQNEAQ (reference sequence). The CDR3 contains 16 residues. The CDR3 loop reads CASSRAESYSYNEQFF. The DNA of the CDR3 is TGTGCCAGCAGCAGAGCGGAGTCCTACTCCTACAATGAGCAGTTCTTC.

This rearrangement joins TRBV27 to TRBJ1-2; the D gene is possibly TRBD1 (6 bases). The CDR3 has 12 residues. Germline CDR1 MNHEY, CDR2 SMNVEV (reference sequence). V was trimmed by 6 bases and J by 8 bases, leaving 13 bases between them. As DNA, the CDR3 is TGTGCCAGCAGCTTTCAGGGGCGAGGCTACACCTTC. Its translation is CASSFQGRGYTF.

V gene TRBV5-1 combines with J gene TRBJ2-1; TRBD2 matches at 10 bases. The CDR3 sequence is 17 residues long. Germline CDR1 and CDR2: SGHRS and YFSETQ. V lost 0 bases, J lost 9 bases, and 12 bases stayed unmatched. CDR3 sequence: CASSLVPMSGRATEQFF. As DNA, the CDR3 is TGCGCCAGCAGCTTGGTCCCCATGAGCGGGAGGGCCACTGAGCAGTTCTTC.

The rearrangement joins TRBV30 to TRBJ1-1; 7 nucleotides agree with TRBD1. After removal of 1 base from V and 6 bases from J, the junction contained 5 bases not matched to a gene. The germline gives CDR1 GTSNPN, CDR2 SVGIG (reference sequence). This CDR3 has 13 residues. CDR3 sequence: CAWSETGRSEAFF. The CDR3 nucleotides read TGTGCCTGGAGTGAGACAGGGAGGTCTGAAGCTTTCTTT.

J is TRBJ1-2 and V is TRBV6-6, with D perhaps TRBD1 (5 bases). The CDR3 is made up of 12 amino acids. In germline, CDR1 is MNHNY, CDR2 SVGAGI (reference sequence). V was cut by 10 bases and J by 6 bases, with 15 bases left in between. The DNA for the CDR3 is TGTGCCACTGAAGCAGGGTATAATGGCTACACCTTC. Its protein is CATEAGYNGYTF.

V and J are TRBV7-2 and TRBJ1-2; D not resolved. V was shortened by 3 bases and J by 3 bases, with 11 bases between the two germline ends. The germline V gene has CDR1 SGHTA and CDR2 FQGNSA. CDR3 length equals 14 residues. The CDR3 here is CASSFKGRDYGYTF. In nucleotides, the CDR3 is TGTGCCAGCAGCTTTAAAGGGAGGGACTATGGCTACACCTTC. The full variable domain, with the rest looked up from reference TRBV7-2 and TRBJ1-2, is GAGVSQSPSNKVTEKGKDVELRCDPISGHTALYWYRQSLGQGLEFLIYFQGNSAPDKSGLPSDRFSAERTGGSVSTLTIQRTQQEDSAVYLCASSFKGRDYGYTFGSGTRLTVV.

As to this clone: Mismatch with germline at one junction end may stem from a read error. J is TRBJ2-5 and V is TRBV6-1; 9 nucleotides match TRBD2. Germline V gene sequence: CDR1 MNHNS, CDR2 SASEGT. This CDR3 has 18 amino acids. CDR3 in amino acids: CACSELWLAGRDGKTQYF. CDR3 in DNA: TGTGCCTGCAGTGAGTTGTGGCTAGCGGGGCGGGACGGGAAGACCCAGTACTTC.

The chain links TRBV7-2 to TRBJ2-7; 9 bases line up with TRBD2. J gave up 2 bases and V 4 bases, and 18 bases lay outside the gene matches. The germline gives CDR1 SGHTA, CDR2 FQGNSA. CDR3 size: 19 residues. In DNA form, the CDR3 reads TGTGCCAGCAGCTCGCCCAGGGTTAGTAGCGGGAGATCTGCCTACGAGCAGTACTTC. Translating it yields CASSSPRVSSGRSAYEQYF.

The chain couples TRBV6-1 to TRBJ2-4; 7 nucleotides align to TRBD1. Germline values: CDR1 MNHNS, CDR2 SASEGT. J was trimmed by 5 bases and V by 8 bases; bases with no gene match: 9. The CDR3 has 14 amino acids. The CDR3 loop is CASVDTGTENIQYF. Written as DNA, the CDR3 is TGTGCCAGCGTAGATACCGGGACAGAAAACATTCAGTACTTC.

The chain recombines TRBV19 with TRBJ1-2; TRBD1 matches 7 bases. Per the germline V gene, CDR1 is LNHDA and CDR2 is SQIVND (reference sequence). The CDR3 runs 15 residues. J gave up 2 bases and V 6 bases, and 9 bases lay outside the gene matches. The CDR3 coding sequence is TGTGCCAGTAGGGATCCGGGACAGAAAAACTATGGCTACACCTTC. This gives the protein CASRDPGQKNYGYTF.

This clone showed up just a few times. The chain employs TRBV7-2 and TRBJ1-2, with D possibly TRBD1 on 6 matching bases. The CDR3 loop spans 15 amino acids. CDR1 is SGHTA, CDR2 FQGNSA, per germline. With 1 base removed from V and 7 bases from J, the gap between germline ends came to 16 bases. The CDR3: CASSLVPGENSGYTF. The CDR3 DNA sequence: TGTGCCAGCAGCTTAGTGCCAGGGGAGAATTCTGGCTACACCTTC.

The chain is built from TRBV5-5 and TRBJ2-3; weak D call: TRBD2 (6 bases). The CDR3 is 15 residues long. Germline CDR1 and CDR2: SGHKS and YYEKEE (reference sequence). V was trimmed by 1 base and J by 1 base, leaving 10 bases between them. The CDR3 DNA reads TGTGCCAGCAGCTTGTTGGGCGGGGGCACAGATACGCAGTATTTT. Encoded protein: CASSLLGGGTDTQYF.